This TCR beta chain is from a study of blood T cell repertoires in COVID-19. Data came from immunoSEQ multiplex PCR; TCRdb stores just in-frame clones and leaves some out. The sample consists of more than 25,000 clones, about 90% of them appearing once. What was sequenced was peripheral blood. The receptor was isolated from a man in his 70s with active or convalescent COVID-19.

CDR3 sequence reads: CASSDGTTYGYTF. Written as DNA, the CDR3 is TGTGCCAGCAGTGATGGGACAACCTATGGCTACACCTTC. The rearrangement uses TRBV6-1 and TRBJ1-2, with TRBD1 as a possible D gene (6 bases). V dropped 3 bases and J dropped 4 bases, with 9 bases sitting between them. The germline CDR1 and CDR2 sequences are MNHNS and SASEGT. CDR3 length: 13 residues.